The 4 T cell receptor beta chains below all came from one sample that was sequenced in a study of blood T cell repertoires in COVID-19. Sequencing was performed with immunoSEQ multiplex PCR; in TCRdb, only in-frame clones are kept and a portion is missing. The sample records fewer than 200,000 clones, about four fifths being singletons. Sample: peripheral blood. All receptors derive from a man aged 40-49 years who had recovered from COVID-19.

This chain uses TRBV10-3 with TRBJ1-1; D uncertain. The CDR3 contains 15 residues. CDR1 and CDR2 (germline): ENHRY, SYGVKD. Trimming cost V 0 bases and J 4 bases, with 12 bases left between them. Here the CDR3 reads CAISESDEGFTEAFF. The CDR3 region has the DNA TGTGCCATCAGTGAGTCGGACGAGGGATTCACTGAAGCTTTCTTT.

The chain combines TRBV9 with TRBJ1-6; no definite D call. The CDR3 length is 15 residues. From germline, CDR1 is SGDLS and CDR2 YYNGEE. V was trimmed by 1 base and J by 5 bases, leaving 10 bases between them. CDR3 region: CASSVSNSHNSPLHF. The CDR3 bases are TGTGCCAGCAGCGTATCCAACAGTCATAATTCACCCCTCCACTTT. Variable domain in full (rest from reference TRBV9 and TRBJ1-6): DSGVTQTPKHLITATGQRVTLRCSPRSGDLSVYWYQQSLDQGLQFLIQYYNGEERAKGNILERFSAQQFPDLHSELNLSSLELGDSALYFCASSVSNSHNSPLHFGNGTRLTVT.

This clone was seen only a few times. The chain has TRBV10-1 and TRBJ2-1; 10 nucleotides align to TRBD2. CDR1 is WNHNN, CDR2 SYGVQD, per germline (reference sequence). CDR3 length: 14 amino acids. Trimming took 8 bases from V and 6 from J; bases not matched to a gene: 7. In nucleotides, the CDR3 is TGCGCCAGCGTTACTAGCGGGGAATCCAATGAGCAGTTCTTC. As protein: CASVTSGESNEQFF.

The chain combines TRBV2 with TRBJ2-7, with 8 bases aligning to TRBD2. V shed 8 bases and J 9 bases; nucleotides not matched to a gene: 9. The CDR3 runs 12 residues. Per germline, CDR1 SNHLY and CDR2 FYNNEI. The CDR3 region has the DNA TGTGCCAGCGGCGGGGGGACCCATCGGCAGTACTTC. Translating it yields CASGGGTHRQYF.